This TCR beta chain was identified during a study of T cell responses to AZD1222 COVID-19 vaccine (dated by TCRdb to 2020 to 2022). The study in broad terms: AZD1222 recipients whose second dose came at about 4 weeks and those whose second dose came at about 12 weeks were combined into one group, since spike-specific TCR depth and breadth did not differ between the two schedules. A total of just over 230 trial participants underwent TCR sequencing, of whom approximately 200 had received two doses of AZD1222 and about 25 had received two doses of the MenACWY control vaccine. Enrollment into the trials was organized by age into subgroups of 18-55, 56-69 and 70-plus years, and those subgroups contained approximately 160, 26 and 62 TCR-sequenced participants, respectively.

CDR1 and CDR2 (LGHDT, YNNKEL) derive from the germline V gene (reference sequence). V is clipped by 0 bases and J by 7 bases, and the sequence between their germline boundaries is 18 bases long. There are 17 amino acids in the CDR3, from cysteine to phenylalanine inclusive. Left in the record is the CDR3 DNA by itself, 51 bases read in frame from the first base. Sample time point, as interpreted from the label and publication: baseline before first vaccination. The vaccinee samples were drawn from two UK trials, COV001 and COV002, one of which was a single-blind randomized controlled phase 2/3 trial testing AZD1222 (ChAdOx1 nCoV-19) in healthy adults. Trial participant PBMC samples were collected at day 0 and day 28 after the second dose for TCRbeta chain sequencing. Broad study findings and their caveats: In the small 56-69-year group, the increase in depth fell short of significance, most likely because of low power. Because no day 14 peak-response samples were available, repertoires were characterized only after the peak T cell response. Spike-specific TCR breadth and depth rose significantly after two AZD1222 doses compared with day 0 and with MenACWY recipients. Nearly half of unique spike-specific TCRs reportedly recognized epitopes outside regions mutated in the B.1.351 and B.1.1.7 variants. Vaccine-associated CD4 TCRs spanned the whole spike protein, with dominant responses in regions 160-218 and 743-854. Conclusions about previously exposed vaccinees were limited because only a handful of AZD1222 recipients were SARS-CoV-2 seropositive at baseline. Most participants were white British and females outnumbered males, and the authors suggested that clonal diversity may have been underestimated.

About this clone itself: There is no known antigen for this receptor. No base qualities exist here, and no much larger clone lies one base off it.

The CDR3 regions of human TCRbeta chains were analyzed by immunosequencing. In the source study's methods: TCRs in the repertoires were compared against a reference library of SARS-CoV-2-specific TCRs that had been generated with the MIRA antigen-specificity platform. Breadth meant the fraction of unique TCRs that were SARS-CoV-2-associated, whereas depth meant the fraction of total T cells that were SARS-CoV-2-associated. Using the MIRA data, each spike-specific TCR was assigned both to the spike region to which the TCR was reactive and to a CD4 or CD8 class. Log10-transformed breadth and depth values were compared by one-way ANOVA with Sidak's multiple comparisons tests. TCRdb mirrors the immuneACCESS table, restricted to in-frame sequences. Some clones are absent from its copies; in checked studies, under half trace to an unresolved V gene, and the reason for the others is unknown. V, J and clone size are taken as reported in that table, and D and trimming were inferred from the DNA itself. Counted in this sample were roughly 120,000 clones; about 90% of them appeared once. The ten largest clonotypes hold about 7.8% of the sample.

The receptor chain draws on TRBV3-1 (or the pseudogene TRBV3-2) and TRBJ1-4, and TRBD1 may be the D gene, going by 6 matching bases. This specimen consisted of peripheral blood, obtained on day 0 of AZD1222 vaccination. This TCR was recovered from an adult in good health. The CDR3 protein is CASSQDRGRGRGEKLFF. The DNA sequence follows: TGTGCCAGCAGCCAAGACAGGGGCAGGGGAAGGGGTGAAAAACTGTTTTTT.